This TCR beta chain originates from a study of identical twins. Study results and caveats: Cross-sectional statistical analysis was relied on for the conclusions, without the same donors being followed. Analyses of zero insertions could be partly confounded by invariant MAIT and iNKT cells.

TCRdb used MiXCR to reprocess the 5' RACE reads, holding one entry per CDR3 protein. The sample holds about 700,000 distinct CDR3 sequences, approximately 6% seen once. The donors were all healthy and Caucasian. This CDR3 is 16 amino acids long. Germline V lookup: CDR1 MDHEN, CDR2 SYDVKM. Trimming took off 3 bases at V and 8 bases at J, with 20 bases between the two ends. The sample holds many counts of this clonotype. What it binds is not known. The sample comprised naive T cells sorted from blood. The chain carries TRBV28 and TRBJ2-4; D might be TRBD1 or TRBD2, each matching 5 bases. This receptor was taken from a man aged 18 to 30 in good health. This CDR3 is CASSFPPSRGTDIQYF. CDR3 DNA: TGTGCCAGCAGTTTTCCCCCCTCGAGGGGCACTGACATTCAGTACTTC.